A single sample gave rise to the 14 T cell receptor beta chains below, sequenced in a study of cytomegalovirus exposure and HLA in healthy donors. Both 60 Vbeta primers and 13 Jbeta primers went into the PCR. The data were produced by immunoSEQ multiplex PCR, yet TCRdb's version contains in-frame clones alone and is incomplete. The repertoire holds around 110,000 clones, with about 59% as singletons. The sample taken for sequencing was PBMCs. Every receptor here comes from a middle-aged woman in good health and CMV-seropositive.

CDR3 DNA: TGTGCCAGCAGTTTACTGACAGGGTCGACAGATACGCAGTATTTT. Its translation: CASSLLTGSTDTQYF. The chain is built from TRBV6-5 and TRBJ2-3; 7 bases are a match to TRBD1. J was trimmed by 3 bases and V by 4 bases; bases with no gene match: 7. CDR1 and CDR2 (germline): MNHEY, SVGAGI. CDR3 length equals 15 residues.

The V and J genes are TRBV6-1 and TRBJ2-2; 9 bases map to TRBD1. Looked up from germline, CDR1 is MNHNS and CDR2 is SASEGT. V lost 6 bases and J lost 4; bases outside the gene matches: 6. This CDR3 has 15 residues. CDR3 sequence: CASRTQGARTGELFF. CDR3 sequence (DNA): TGTGCCAGCAGGACACAGGGGGCGCGCACCGGGGAGCTGTTTTTT.

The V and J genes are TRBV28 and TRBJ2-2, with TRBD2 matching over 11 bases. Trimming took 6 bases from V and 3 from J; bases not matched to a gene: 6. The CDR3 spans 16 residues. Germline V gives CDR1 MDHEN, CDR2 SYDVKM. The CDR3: CASSPGTSGYTGELFF. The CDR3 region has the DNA TGTGCCAGCAGCCCCGGGACTAGCGGATACACCGGGGAGCTGTTTTTT.

The CDR3 coding sequence is TGTGCCAGCAGTTTAACAGGGGGCGACATGGGGTACAATGAGCAGTTCTTC. Translation: CASSLTGGDMGYNEQFF. V is TRBV27 and J is TRBJ2-1, with 9 nucleotides matching TRBD1. Germline assignment: CDR1 MNHEY and CDR2 SMNVEV (reference sequence). The CDR3 totals 17 residues. J was trimmed by 4 bases and V by 2 bases; bases with no gene match: 9.

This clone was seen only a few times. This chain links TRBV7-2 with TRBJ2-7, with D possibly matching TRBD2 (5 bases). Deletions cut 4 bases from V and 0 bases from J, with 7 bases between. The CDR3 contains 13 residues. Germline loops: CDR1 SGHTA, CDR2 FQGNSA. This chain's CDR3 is CASSYGGSYEQYF. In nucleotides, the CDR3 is TGTGCCAGCAGCTATGGAGGCTCCTACGAGCAGTACTTC.

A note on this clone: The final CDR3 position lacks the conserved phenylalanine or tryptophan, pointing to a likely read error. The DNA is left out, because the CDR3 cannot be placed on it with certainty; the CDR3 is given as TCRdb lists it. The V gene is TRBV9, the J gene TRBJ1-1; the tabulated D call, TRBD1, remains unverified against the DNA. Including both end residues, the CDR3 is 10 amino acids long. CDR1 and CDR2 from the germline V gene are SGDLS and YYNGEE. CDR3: CARTGGRGSP.

CDR3 loop: CASSLEAGATDTQYF. The CDR3 nucleotides are TGCGCCAGCAGCCTGGAGGCGGGAGCCACAGATACGCAGTATTTT. The chain uses TRBV5-1 and TRBJ2-3, with 7 bases fitting TRBD2. CDR1 and CDR2 from the germline V gene are SGHRS and YFSETQ. The V and J ends lost 4 bases and 2 bases, in that order; junction bases with no gene match: 7. The CDR3 totals 15 residues.

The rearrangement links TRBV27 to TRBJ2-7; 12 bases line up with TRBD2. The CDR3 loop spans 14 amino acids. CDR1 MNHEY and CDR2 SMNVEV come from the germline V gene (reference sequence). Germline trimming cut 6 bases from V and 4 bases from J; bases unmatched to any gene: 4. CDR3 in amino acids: CASSLAGGPYEQYF. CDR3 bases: TGTGCCAGCAGCCTAGCGGGAGGGCCGTACGAGCAGTACTTC.

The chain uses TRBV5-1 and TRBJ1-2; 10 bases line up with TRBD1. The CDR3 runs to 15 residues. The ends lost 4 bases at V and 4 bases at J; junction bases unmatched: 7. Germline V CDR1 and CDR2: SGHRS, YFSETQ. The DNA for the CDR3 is TGCGCCAGCAGCGAGAACGACAGGGGGCTCTATGGCTACACCTTC. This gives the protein CASSENDRGLYGYTF.

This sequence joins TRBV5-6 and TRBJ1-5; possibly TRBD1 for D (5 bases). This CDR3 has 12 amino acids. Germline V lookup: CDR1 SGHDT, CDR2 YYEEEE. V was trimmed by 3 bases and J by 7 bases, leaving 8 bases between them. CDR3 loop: CASSSHRQPQHF. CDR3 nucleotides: TGTGCCAGCAGCTCTCACAGGCAGCCCCAGCATTTT.

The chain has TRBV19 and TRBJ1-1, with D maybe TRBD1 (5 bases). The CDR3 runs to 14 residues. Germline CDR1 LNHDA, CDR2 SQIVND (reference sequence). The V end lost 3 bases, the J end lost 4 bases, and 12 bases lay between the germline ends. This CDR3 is CASSIRGLGTEAFF. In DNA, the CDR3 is TGTGCCAGTAGTATTAGGGGTTTGGGCACTGAAGCTTTCTTT.

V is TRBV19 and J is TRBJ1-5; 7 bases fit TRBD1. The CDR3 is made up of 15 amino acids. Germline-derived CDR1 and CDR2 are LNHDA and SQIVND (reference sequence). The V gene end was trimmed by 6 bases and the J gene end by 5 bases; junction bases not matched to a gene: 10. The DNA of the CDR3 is TGTGCCAGTAGGTTTTTTGACAGGGTCGATCAGCCCCAGCATTTT. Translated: CASRFFDRVDQPQHF.

The CDR3 coding sequence is TGTGCCAGCAGTTTCTCCGGAGCCCCTCTCACCTACGAGCAGTACTTC. Translation: CASSFSGAPLTYEQYF. The chain couples TRBV27 to TRBJ2-7; D call uncertain. This CDR3 is built from 16 residues. In germline, CDR1 is MNHEY, CDR2 SMNVEV (reference sequence). Trimming took 3 bases from V and 2 from J, leaving 17 bases between them.

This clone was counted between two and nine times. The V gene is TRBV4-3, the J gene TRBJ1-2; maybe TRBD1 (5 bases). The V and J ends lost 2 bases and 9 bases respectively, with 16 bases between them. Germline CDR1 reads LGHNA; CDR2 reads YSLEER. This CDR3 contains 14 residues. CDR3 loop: CASSQSLKGMSYTF. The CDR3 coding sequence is TGCGCCAGCAGCCAATCACTGAAGGGGATGAGCTACACCTTC.